Listed here is a single T cell receptor beta chain. The antigen is unknown. The sample belongs to a study of OX40 agonist ivuxolimab in advanced cancers. This CDR3 is 15 amino acids long. The V gene end was trimmed by 3 bases and the J gene end by 6 bases; junction bases not matched to a gene: 6. Germline CDR1 and CDR2: SGHRS and YFSETQ. Patients were ineligible given autoimmune disease history or systemic immunosuppression. With baseline, cycle 4 day 1, and cycle 7 day 1 as timepoints, blood was sampled. Overall study results and limits: In a subset of nonresponders, normalized T-cell clonal expansion was also low.

The table came from immunoSEQ multiplex PCR; TCRdb's copy has only in-frame clones and leaves some out. The sample carries about 24,000 clones, about nine tenths recorded once. This TCR derives from an adult with an advanced solid tumor such as melanoma, head and neck, liver or kidney cancer. The rearrangement uses TRBV5-1 and TRBJ2-1; 10 bases match TRBD2. This material consisted of CD4+ or CD8+ T cells sorted from blood, taken in a trial of the OX40 agonist ivuxolimab. The CDR3, as DNA: TGCGCCAGCAGCTATCTAGCGGGGGAGGGCAATGAGCAGTTCTTC. It codes for CASSYLAGEGNEQFF.